Listed below are T cell receptor beta chains from one sample, sequenced in a study of read filtering for tumor transcriptome and immune sequencing. TCRdb ran MiXCR on the reads and lists one entry per CDR3 protein. The sample shows about 5,600 distinct CDR3 sequences, about 20% of them seen only once. Sequencing was performed on a population of CD138-negative cells sorted from bone marrow. The origin of the receptors is a donor at least 40 years old with multiple myeloma. Both conserved end residues are part of each CDR3. The D gene is left open where the match is weak. The size of a clone is reported for some rows only, either as once, few or many, or as a class for expanded clones.

J gene	D gene	clone size	V gene	CDR3 length	CDR3 DNA	CDR3 protein
TRBJ2-2	TRBD2	many	TRBV6-1	18	TGTGCCAGCAGTAAGGGACTAGCGGGTCCCCCGGGAACCGGGGAGCTGTTTTTT	CASSKGLAGPPGTGELFF
TRBJ2-2	NA	many	TRBV5-5	15	TGTGCCAGCACCCTATGGGACGTTCCAGCCGGGGAGCTGTTTTTT	CASTLWDVPAGELFF
TRBJ2-1	NA	many	TRBV7-6	13	TGTGCCAGCAGCTCCCGGGACTTCAATGAGCAGTTCTTC	CASSSRDFNEQFF
TRBJ1-1	NA	few	TRBV7-2	15	TGTGCCAGCAGCTTAGAAGTGGTCGGGAACACTGAAGCTTTCTTT	CASSLEVVGNTEAFF
TRBJ2-7	TRBD1	many	TRBV6-2/TRBV6-3	13	TGCGCCAGCAGATTGGGACAGAGCGGCGAGCAGTACTTC	CASRLGQSGEQYF
TRBJ2-1	NA	medium-sized	TRBV18	14	TGTGCCAGCTCAGCAAGCTTTTCCTACAATGAGCAGTTCTTC	CASSASFSYNEQFF
TRBJ2-7	NA	many	TRBV29-1	13	TGCAGCGTTGGCGGGACCTCCCGGTACGAGCAGTACTTC	CSVGGTSRYEQYF
TRBJ1-1	NA	many	TRBV7-9	13	TGTGCCAGCAGCTTAGAGCGGAGCACTGAAGCTTTCTTT	CASSLERSTEAFF
TRBJ2-3	NA	NA	TRBV28	17	TGTGCCAGCAGTTTTGGAGGACTTACGGAAAGCACAGATACGCAGTATTTT	CASSFGGLTESTDTQYF
TRBJ1-6	NA	medium-sized	TRBV7-9	15	TGTGCCAGCAGCATATCGGACAGCCCAAATTCACCCCTCCACTTT	CASSISDSPNSPLHF
TRBJ2-7	TRBD2	many	TRBV5-1	12	TGCGCCAGCAGCTTGGGGGGGACTATCCCCTTCTTC	CASSLGGTIPFF
TRBJ2-1	TRBD2	many	TRBV29-1	17	TGCAGCGTTGAAGACGGGGCCCTAGCGGGAGTCGGCAATGAGCAGTTCTTC	CSVEDGALAGVGNEQFF
TRBJ1-1	NA	many	TRBV29-1	13	TGCAGCGTTGAAGATCCGTCGAACACTGAAGCTTTCTTT	CSVEDPSNTEAFF
TRBJ2-3	TRBD1	many	TRBV6-2/TRBV6-3	16	TGTGCCAGCAGTTACCCGACAGGGACGTGGACAGATACGCAGTATTTT	CASSYPTGTWTDTQYF
TRBJ1-2	TRBD1	many	TRBV20-1	14	TGCAGTGCTAGCAGGACAGGAACGAACTATGGCTACACCTTC	CSASRTGTNYGYTF
TRBJ1-1	NA	NA	TRBV7-2	19	TGTGCCAGCAGCTTAACCAGTGTCGGAGAGGCGCTTCAAAACACTGAGGCTTTCTTT	CASSLTSVGEALQNTEAFF
TRBJ2-7	NA	many	TRBV9	13	TGTGCCAGCAGCCCCGGACTGTTGGTCGAGCAGTACTTC	CASSPGLLVEQYF
TRBJ2-2	TRBD1	many	TRBV7-9	16	TGTGCCAGCAGCTTAAGGCAGGGGGCTCGCACCGGGGAGCTGTTTTTT	CASSLRQGARTGELFF
TRBJ2-5	NA	many	TRBV30	13	TGTGCCTGGAGTCCAGACTCTCGGGAGACCCAGTACTTC	CAWSPDSRETQYF
TRBJ2-1	TRBD2	many	TRBV6-5	17	TGTGCCAGCAGTTACTCATCCTTAGCGGGAGTTTACAATGAGCAGTTCTTC	CASSYSSLAGVYNEQFF
TRBJ1-1	TRBD1	medium-sized	TRBV2	15	TGTGCCAGCAGAACAGACAGGGGGGAGGGCACTGAAGCTTTCTTT	CASRTDRGEGTEAFF
TRBJ2-1	NA	NA	TRBV4-3	12	TGCGCCAGCTCCAGGATGGGGAGTGAGCAGTTATTC	CASSRMGSEQLF
TRBJ1-3	NA	few	TRBV7-9	14	TGTGCCAGCAACGATTCAGGGGCTGGAAACACCATATATTTT	CASNDSGAGNTIYF
TRBJ1-4	NA	many	TRBV20-1	15	TGCAGTGTTCTGGGGGGGGGGGCCGACGCTGAAAAACTGTTTTTT	CSVLGGGADAEKLFF
TRBJ2-1	NA	few	TRBV29-1	13	TGCAGCGTTGCAAGCGGCAGTGGCAATGAGCAGTTCTTC	CSVASGSGNEQFF
TRBJ2-7	NA	NA	TRBV20-1	13	TGCAGTGCCACTCCAGGGGTCGGTTTAGAGCAGTACTTC	CSATPGVGLEQYF
TRBJ1-1	NA	many	TRBV11-2	13	TGTGCCAGCAGCTCCGGACAGTCCCGAGAAGCTTTCTTT	CASSSGQSREAFF
TRBJ2-3	TRBD2	many	TRBV7-2	15	TGTGCCAGCAGCTTTTCGCGGGAGTGGTCAGATACGCAGTATTTT	CASSFSREWSDTQYF
TRBJ2-1	TRBD2	many	TRBV10-3	15	TGTGCCATCAGTGAAGCTAGCGGGACGGTCAATGAGCAGTTCTTC	CAISEASGTVNEQFF
TRBJ2-5	NA	NA	TRBV30	15	TGTGCCTGGAGTGTGTTTCGGGAGATGATAGAGACCCAGTACTTC	CAWSVFREMIETQYF
TRBJ1-6	NA	many	TRBV3-1	16	TGTGCCAGCAGCCAAGATGGGACACCTATCTATTCACCCCTCCACTTT	CASSQDGTPIYSPLHF
TRBJ2-3	NA	many	TRBV7-2	14	TGTGCCAGCAGCTTAGATGGTTCGGTAACTACGCAGTATTTT	CASSLDGSVTTQYF
TRBJ1-1	NA	many	TRBV4-3	13	TGCGCCAGCAGCCAAGAGAGGTACACTGAAGCTTTCTTT	CASSQERYTEAFF
TRBJ2-7	TRBD2	many	TRBV12-3/TRBV12-4	14	TGTGCCAGCAGTCTTAGCGGGTTGCCCTACGAGCAGTACTTC	CASSLSGLPYEQYF
TRBJ2-2	TRBD1	NA	TRBV4-3	14	TGCGCCAGCAGCCGTGACAGGGCTATCGGGGAGCTGTTTTTT	CASSRDRAIGELFF
TRBJ2-1	NA	medium-sized	TRBV7-6	15	TGTGCCAGCAGCTTATTGGCGGGATCCTACAATGAGCAGTTCTTC	CASSLLAGSYNEQFF
TRBJ1-5	NA	many	TRBV12-3/TRBV12-4	14	TGTGCCAGCAGCCCGACGGTGAGGAGTCAGCCCCAGCATTTT	CASSPTVRSQPQHF
TRBJ1-1	NA	many	TRBV20-1	12	TGCAGTGCTAGATCTTCAAACACTGAAGCTTTCTTT	CSARSSNTEAFF
TRBJ2-7	TRBD1	many	TRBV6-5	14	TGTGCCAGCAGTGCCGGGACAGCAAGATACGAGCAGTACTTC	CASSAGTARYEQYF
TRBJ1-3	NA	many	TRBV2	14	TGTGCCAGCAGTGAAGGTAGCTCTGGAAACACCATATATTTT	CASSEGSSGNTIYF
TRBJ2-7	NA	many	TRBV5-1	15	TGCGCCAGCAGCTTGGGGGCCATGACAACCTACGAGCAGTACTTC	CASSLGAMTTYEQYF
TRBJ1-2	TRBD1	many	TRBV10-2	13	TGCGCCAGCAGTGGAGGGGGCGGCTATGGCTACACCTTC	CASSGGGGYGYTF
TRBJ1-2	NA	NA	TRBV28	13	TGTGCCAGCAGTTTAGGACAGAACTATGGCTACACCTTC	CASSLGQNYGYTF
TRBJ2-6	NA	many	TRBV4-3	15	TGCGCCAGCAGCCAGGAGACCTCTGGGGCCAACGTCCTGACTTTC	CASSQETSGANVLTF
TRBJ2-1	NA	NA	TRBV12-3/TRBV12-4	14	TGTGCCAGCAGTTTAGAAAGTGCCTACAATGAGCAGTTCTTC	CASSLESAYNEQFF
TRBJ2-1	TRBD1	medium-sized	TRBV6-1	14	TGTGCCAGCAGCCAGACAGGGGCAGTCAATGAGCAGTTCTTC	CASSQTGAVNEQFF
TRBJ2-1	NA	few	TRBV4-1	16	TGCGCCAGCGGCCCACCCAACAGGGAAATCTACAATGAGCAGTTCTTC	CASGPPNREIYNEQFF